A selection of T cell receptor beta chains follows, all from one sample in a study of graft-versus-host responses after intestinal transplantation. Libraries were prepared by immunoSEQ multiplex PCR; TCRdb keeps only in-frame clonotypes and omits some of them. The profile shows over 100,000 clones, around 96% of them singletons. Their cognate antigens are unknown. The specimen was unstimulated CD8+ T cells sorted from spleen or lymph node cells, collected before intestinal transplant. The origin of the receptors is a human donor who received an intestinal transplant. Both conserved end residues are part of each CDR3. D genes are given only for firm matches. Clone size is given for some rows only: seen once, a few or many times, or a class if the clone is expanded.

TRBV7-9	TRBJ1-3	few	-	CASSLAASGNTIYF	TGTGCCAGCAGCCTCGCCGCCTCTGGAAACACCATATATTTT
TRBV27	TRBJ1-4	-	-	CASSASMATNEKLFF	TGTGCCAGCAGTGCAAGCATGGCGACTAATGAAAAACTGTTTTTT
TRBV7-2	TRBJ1-6	-	-	CASNPIGTRGDSPLHF	TGTGCCAGCAACCCTATTGGGACAAGGGGCGATTCACCCCTCCACTTT
TRBV6-5	TRBJ1-5	-	-	CASSWRGNQPQHF	TGTGCCAGCAGCTGGAGAGGGAATCAGCCCCAGCATTTT
TRBV15	TRBJ1-1	-	-	CATSRTGVNTEAFF	TGTGCCACCAGCAGAACAGGAGTGAACACTGAAGCTTTCTTT
TRBV6-5	TRBJ1-2	-	-	CASSEWEWTLSYTF	TGTGCCAGCAGTGAGTGGGAATGGACGCTGAGCTACACCTTC
TRBV10-3	TRBJ1-3	-	-	CAIGGSSGNTIYF	TGTGCCATCGGGGGGTCCTCTGGAAACACCATATATTTT
TRBV28	TRBJ2-7	-	-	CASSLFNEQYF	TGTGCCAGCAGTTTATTCAACGAGCAGTACTTC
TRBV7-2	TRBJ2-2	-	-	CASSLTGELFF	TGTGCCAGCAGCTTGACCGGGGAGCTGTTTTTT
TRBV10-3	TRBJ2-1	-	-	CAISESTRGGDEQFF	TGTGCCATCAGTGAGTCGACTAGGGGCGGGGATGAGCAGTTCTTC
TRBV28	TRBJ2-7	-	TRBD1	CASSLGTGSRKRYEQYF	TGTGCCAGCAGCCTAGGGACAGGGTCGAGAAAGAGGTACGAGCAGTACTTC
TRBV27	TRBJ2-1	-	-	CASSELGVEQFF	TGTGCCAGCAGTGAGCTGGGAGTGGAGCAGTTCTTC
TRBV28	TRBJ1-5	-	-	CASSYMLAVSNQPQHF	TGTGCCAGCAGTTATATGCTCGCGGTGAGCAATCAGCCCCAGCATTTT
TRBV6-5	TRBJ2-3	-	-	CASSYSGRSTDTQYF	TGTGCCAGCAGTTACTCCGGGAGAAGCACAGATACGCAGTATTTT
TRBV7-8	TRBJ2-1	-	-	CASSLKLPPYNEQFF	TGTGCCAGCAGCTTAAAACTACCGCCTTACAATGAGCAGTTCTTC
TRBV19	TRBJ1-2	-	-	CASSIDPLAGIRGYTF	TGTGCCAGTAGTATAGATCCCCTCGCAGGGATTAGAGGCTACACCTTC
TRBV5-6	TRBJ1-5	-	-	CASSLGGGNNQPQHF	TGTGCCAGCAGCCTAGGAGGGGGTAACAATCAGCCCCAGCATTTT
TRBV28	TRBJ1-1	-	TRBD1	CASSRDPPTVTRGPYGTEAFF	TGTGCCAGCAGTCGAGACCCACCAACGGTCACCAGGGGGCCCTACGGCACTGAAGCTTTCTTT
TRBV27	TRBJ2-7	-	TRBD2	CASSFDSGSVYYEQYF	TGTGCCAGCAGTTTTGATAGCGGGAGCGTTTATTACGAGCAGTACTTC
TRBV10-2	TRBJ2-5	-	-	CASSESRETQYF	TGCGCCAGCAGTGAGTCGAGGGAGACCCAGTACTTC
TRBV28	TRBJ1-2	-	-	CASVGTIGSYYGYTF	TGTGCCAGCGTCGGGACCATAGGGTCTTACTATGGCTACACCTTC
TRBV27	TRBJ2-3	-	TRBD2	CASSTSGVLTDTQYF	TGTGCCAGCTCCACTAGCGGGGTGCTCACAGATACGCAGTATTTT
TRBV27	TRBJ2-4	-	-	CASSLGQAKNIQYF	TGTGCCAGCAGTTTAGGGCAGGCCAAAAACATTCAGTACTTC
TRBV7-9	TRBJ2-5	-	-	CASSLLVTQYF	TGTGCCAGCAGCCTCCTGGTGACCCAGTACTTC
TRBV4-1	TRBJ1-2	-	TRBD1	CASSQDRISNYGYTF	TGCGCCAGCAGCCAGGACAGGATCTCTAACTATGGCTACACCTTC
TRBV9	TRBJ2-1	-	-	CASSVGIIADRGEQFF	TGTGCCAGCAGCGTAGGTATCATCGCGGACAGAGGGGAGCAGTTCTTC
TRBV30	TRBJ2-2	-	-	CAWGEGTTNTGELFF	TGTGCCTGGGGGGAGGGGACAACGAACACCGGGGAGCTGTTTTTT
TRBV5-8	TRBJ2-3	-	-	CASSLELAPDTQYF	TGTGCCAGCAGCTTGGAGCTAGCTCCAGATACGCAGTATTTT
TRBV5-5	TRBJ2-7	-	-	CASSLGPQREQYF	TGTGCCAGCAGCTTGGGGCCCCAGCGCGAGCAGTACTTC
TRBV19	TRBJ1-2	-	TRBD1	CASQPDREGSWIYGYTF	TGTGCCAGCCAACCCGACAGGGAAGGGTCTTGGATCTATGGCTACACCTTC